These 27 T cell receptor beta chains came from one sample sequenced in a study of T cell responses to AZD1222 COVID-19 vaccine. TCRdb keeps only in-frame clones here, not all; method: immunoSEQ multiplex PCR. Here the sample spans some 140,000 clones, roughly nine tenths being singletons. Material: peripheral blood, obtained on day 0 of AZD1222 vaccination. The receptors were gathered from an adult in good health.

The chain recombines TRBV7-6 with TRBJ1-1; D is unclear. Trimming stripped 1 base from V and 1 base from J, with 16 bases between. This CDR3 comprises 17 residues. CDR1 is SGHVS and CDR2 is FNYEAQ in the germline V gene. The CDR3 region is CASSLGRHGRRNTEAFF. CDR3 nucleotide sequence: TGTGCCAGCAGCTTAGGTCGACACGGTCGGAGGAACACTGAAGCTTTCTTT.

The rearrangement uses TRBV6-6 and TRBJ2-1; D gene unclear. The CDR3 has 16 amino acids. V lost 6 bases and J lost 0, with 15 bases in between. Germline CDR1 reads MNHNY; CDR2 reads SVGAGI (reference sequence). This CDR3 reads CASRETESFSYNEQFF. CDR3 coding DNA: TGTGCCAGCAGGGAAACAGAGTCATTCTCCTACAATGAGCAGTTCTTC.

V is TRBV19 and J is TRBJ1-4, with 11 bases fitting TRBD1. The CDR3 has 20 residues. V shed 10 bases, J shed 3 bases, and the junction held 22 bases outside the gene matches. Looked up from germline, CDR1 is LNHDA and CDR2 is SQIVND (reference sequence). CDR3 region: CATTPLRDRGSGSANEKLFF. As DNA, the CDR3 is TGTGCCACCACCCCCCTTAGGGACAGGGGGAGCGGGAGCGCTAATGAAAAACTGTTTTTT. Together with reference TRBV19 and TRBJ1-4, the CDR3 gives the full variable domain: DGGITQSPKYLFRKEGQNVTLSCEQNLNHDAMYWYRQDPGQGLRLIYYSQIVNDFQKGDIAEGYSVSREKKESFPLTVTSAQKNPTAFYLCATTPLRDRGSGSANEKLFFGSGTQLSVL.

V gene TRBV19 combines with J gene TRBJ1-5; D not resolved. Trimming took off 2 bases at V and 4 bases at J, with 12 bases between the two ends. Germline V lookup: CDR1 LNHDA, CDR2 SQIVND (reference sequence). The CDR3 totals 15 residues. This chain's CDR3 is CASSISAGGNQPQHF. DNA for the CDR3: TGTGCCAGTAGTATATCCGCAGGAGGGAATCAGCCCCAGCATTTT.

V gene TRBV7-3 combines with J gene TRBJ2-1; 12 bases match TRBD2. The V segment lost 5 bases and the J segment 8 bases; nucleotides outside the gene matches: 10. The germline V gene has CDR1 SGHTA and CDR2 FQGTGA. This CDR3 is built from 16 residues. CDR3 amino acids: CASSPGTSGLLDEQFF. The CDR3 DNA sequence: TGTGCCAGCAGCCCAGGGACTAGCGGGTTGTTGGATGAGCAGTTCTTC. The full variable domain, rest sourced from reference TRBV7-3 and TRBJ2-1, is GAGVSQTPSNKVTEKGKYVELRCDPISGHTALYWYRQSLGQGPEFLIYFQGTGAADDSGLPNDRFFAVRPEGSVSTLKIQRTERGDSAVYLCASSPGTSGLLDEQFFGPGTRLTVL.

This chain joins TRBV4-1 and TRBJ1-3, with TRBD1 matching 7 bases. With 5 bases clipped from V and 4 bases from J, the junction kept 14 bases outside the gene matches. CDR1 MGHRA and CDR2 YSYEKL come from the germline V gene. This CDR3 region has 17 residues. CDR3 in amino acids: CASSSPGKQGSGNTIYF. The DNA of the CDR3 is TGCGCCAGCAGCTCCCCGGGCAAACAGGGGTCCGGAAACACCATATATTTT.

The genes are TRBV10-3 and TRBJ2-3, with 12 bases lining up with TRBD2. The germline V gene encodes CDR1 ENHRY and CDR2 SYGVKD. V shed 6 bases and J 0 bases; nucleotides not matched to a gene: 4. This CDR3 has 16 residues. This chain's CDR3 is CAISHGLAGSTDTQYF. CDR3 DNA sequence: TGTGCCATCAGCCACGGACTAGCGGGAAGCACAGATACGCAGTATTTT.

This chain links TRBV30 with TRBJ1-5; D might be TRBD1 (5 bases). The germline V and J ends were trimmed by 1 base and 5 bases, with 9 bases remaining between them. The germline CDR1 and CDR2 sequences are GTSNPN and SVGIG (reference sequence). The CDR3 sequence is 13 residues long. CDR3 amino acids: CAWSGQNHQPQHF. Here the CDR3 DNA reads TGTGCCTGGAGTGGACAGAACCATCAGCCCCAGCATTTT.

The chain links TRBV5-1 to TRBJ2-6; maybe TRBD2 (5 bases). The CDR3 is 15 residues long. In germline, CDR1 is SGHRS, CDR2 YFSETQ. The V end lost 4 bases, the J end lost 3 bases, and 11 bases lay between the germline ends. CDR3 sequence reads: CASSPLAYGANVLTF. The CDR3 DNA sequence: TGCGCCAGCAGCCCCCTAGCCTATGGGGCCAACGTCCTGACTTTC.

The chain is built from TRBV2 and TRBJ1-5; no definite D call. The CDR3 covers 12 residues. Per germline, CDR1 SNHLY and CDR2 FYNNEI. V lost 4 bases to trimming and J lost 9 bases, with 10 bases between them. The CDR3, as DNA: TGTGCCAGCAGTGTTACGACGGGGCCCCAGCATTTT. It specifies CASSVTTGPQHF.

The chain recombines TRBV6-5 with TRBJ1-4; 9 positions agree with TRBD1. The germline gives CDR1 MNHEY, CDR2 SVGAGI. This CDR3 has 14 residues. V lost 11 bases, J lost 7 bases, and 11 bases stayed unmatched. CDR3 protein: CAARSQGAFEKLFF. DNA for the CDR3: TGTGCCGCAAGATCACAGGGGGCCTTTGAAAAACTGTTTTTT.

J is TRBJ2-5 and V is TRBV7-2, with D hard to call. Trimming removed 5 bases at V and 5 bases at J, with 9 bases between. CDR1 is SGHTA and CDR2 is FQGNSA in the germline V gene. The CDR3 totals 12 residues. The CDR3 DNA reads TGTGCCAGCAGCCCGATTGGGGAGACCCAGTACTTC. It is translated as CASSPIGETQYF.

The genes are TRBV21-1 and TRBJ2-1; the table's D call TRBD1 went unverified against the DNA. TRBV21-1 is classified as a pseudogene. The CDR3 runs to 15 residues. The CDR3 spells CASSVRQGSYNEQFF. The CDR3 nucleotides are TGTGCCAGCAGCGTGAGACAGGGGTCCTACAATGAGCAGTTCTTC.

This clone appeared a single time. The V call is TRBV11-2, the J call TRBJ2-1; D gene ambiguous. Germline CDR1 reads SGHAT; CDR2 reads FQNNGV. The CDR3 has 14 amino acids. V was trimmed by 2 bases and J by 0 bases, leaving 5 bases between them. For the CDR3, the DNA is TGTGCCAGCAGCTTACGAAGCTCCTACAATGAGCAGTTCTTC. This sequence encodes CASSLRSSYNEQFF.

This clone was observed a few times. As DNA, the CDR3 is TGTGCCAGTAGTCTCCTGGGCAGGGAGGAGACCCAGTACTTC. Translated: CASSLLGREETQYF. This rearrangement joins TRBV19 to TRBJ2-5; D tentatively fits TRBD1 or TRBD2 (5 bases each). This CDR3 is built from 14 residues. V was cut by 5 bases and J by 5 bases, with 15 bases left in between. The germline gives CDR1 LNHDA, CDR2 SQIVND (reference sequence).

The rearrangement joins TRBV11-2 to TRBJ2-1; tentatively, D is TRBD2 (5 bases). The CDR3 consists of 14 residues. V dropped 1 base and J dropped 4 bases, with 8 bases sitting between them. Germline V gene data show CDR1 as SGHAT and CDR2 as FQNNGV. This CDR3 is CASSLAGRYNEQFF. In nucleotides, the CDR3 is TGTGCCAGCAGCTTAGCTGGGAGATACAATGAGCAGTTCTTC.

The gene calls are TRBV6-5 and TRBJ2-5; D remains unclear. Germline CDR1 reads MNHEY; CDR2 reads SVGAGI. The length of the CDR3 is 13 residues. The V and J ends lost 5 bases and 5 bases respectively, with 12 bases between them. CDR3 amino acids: CASSTRSSETQYF. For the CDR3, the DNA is TGTGCCAGCAGTACCCGATCTTCGGAGACCCAGTACTTC.

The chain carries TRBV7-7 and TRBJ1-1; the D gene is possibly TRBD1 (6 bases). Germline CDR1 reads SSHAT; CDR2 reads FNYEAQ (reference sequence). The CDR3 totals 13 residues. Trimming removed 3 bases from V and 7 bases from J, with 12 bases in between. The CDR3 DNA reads TGTGCCAGCAGCTTGAATAGGGGGGATGAAGCTTTCTTT. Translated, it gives CASSLNRGDEAFF. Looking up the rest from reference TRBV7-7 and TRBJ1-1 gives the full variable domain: GAGVSQSPRYKVTKRGQDVTLRCDPISSHATLYWYQQALGQGPEFLTYFNYEAQPDKSGLPSDRFSAERPEGSISTLTIQRTEQRDSAMYRCASSLNRGDEAFFGQGTRLTVV.

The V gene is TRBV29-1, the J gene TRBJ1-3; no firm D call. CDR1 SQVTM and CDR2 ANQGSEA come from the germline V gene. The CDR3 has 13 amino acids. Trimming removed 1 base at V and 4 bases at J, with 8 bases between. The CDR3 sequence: CSVEGRSGNTIYF. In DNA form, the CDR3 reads TGCAGCGTTGAAGGCAGATCAGGAAACACCATATATTTT.

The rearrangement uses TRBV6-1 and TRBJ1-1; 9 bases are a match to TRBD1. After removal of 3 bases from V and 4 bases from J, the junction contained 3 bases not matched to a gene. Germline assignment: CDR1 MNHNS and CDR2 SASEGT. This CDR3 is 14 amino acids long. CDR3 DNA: TGTGCCAGCAGTGACCGGGACAGGGCCACTGAAGCTTTCTTT. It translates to CASSDRDRATEAFF.

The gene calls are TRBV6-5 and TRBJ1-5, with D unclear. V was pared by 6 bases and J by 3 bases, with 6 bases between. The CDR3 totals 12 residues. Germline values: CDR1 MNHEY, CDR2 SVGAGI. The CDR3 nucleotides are TGTGCCAGCAGCGAGGCCAATCAGCCCCAGCATTTT. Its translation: CASSEANQPQHF.

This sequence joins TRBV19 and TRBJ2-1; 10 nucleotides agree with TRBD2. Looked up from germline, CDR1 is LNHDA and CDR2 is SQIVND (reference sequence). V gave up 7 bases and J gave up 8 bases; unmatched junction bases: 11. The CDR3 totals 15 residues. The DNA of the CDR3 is TGTGCCAGTATCCGGCCTAGCGGGAGTGTAGATGAGCAGTTCTTC. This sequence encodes CASIRPSGSVDEQFF.

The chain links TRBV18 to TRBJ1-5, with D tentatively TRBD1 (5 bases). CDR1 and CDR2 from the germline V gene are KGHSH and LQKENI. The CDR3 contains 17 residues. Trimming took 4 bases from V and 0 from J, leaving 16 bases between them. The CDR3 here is CASSHGPTGVSNQPQHF. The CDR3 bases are TGTGCCAGCTCACACGGACCTACAGGAGTTAGCAATCAGCCCCAGCATTTT.

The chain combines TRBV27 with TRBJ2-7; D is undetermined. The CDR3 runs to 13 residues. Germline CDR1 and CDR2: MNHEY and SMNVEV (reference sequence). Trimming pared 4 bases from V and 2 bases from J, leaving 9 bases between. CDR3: CASSYAPPYEQYF. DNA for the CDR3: TGTGCCAGCAGTTATGCCCCCCCCTACGAGCAGTACTTC.

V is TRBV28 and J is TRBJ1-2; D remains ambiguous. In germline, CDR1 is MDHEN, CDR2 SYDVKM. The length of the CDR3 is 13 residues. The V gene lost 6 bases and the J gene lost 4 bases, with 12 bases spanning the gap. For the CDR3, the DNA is TGTGCCAGCAGCCTTAGACCAGGCTATGGCTACACCTTC. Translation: CASSLRPGYGYTF.

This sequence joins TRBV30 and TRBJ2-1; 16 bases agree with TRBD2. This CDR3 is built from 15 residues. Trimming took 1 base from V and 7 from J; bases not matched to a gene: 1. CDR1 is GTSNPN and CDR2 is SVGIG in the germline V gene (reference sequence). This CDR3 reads CAWSGGLAGGNEQFF. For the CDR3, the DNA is TGTGCCTGGAGTGGGGGACTAGCGGGAGGGAATGAGCAGTTCTTC.

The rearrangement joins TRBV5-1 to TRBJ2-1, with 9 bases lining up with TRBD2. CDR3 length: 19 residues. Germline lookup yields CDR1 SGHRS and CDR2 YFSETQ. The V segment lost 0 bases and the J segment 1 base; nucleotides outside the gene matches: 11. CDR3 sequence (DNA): TGCGCCAGCAGCTTGGTGGTGGGGCTAGCGGGAATGTCCTACAATGAGCAGTTCTTC. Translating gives CASSLVVGLAGMSYNEQFF.